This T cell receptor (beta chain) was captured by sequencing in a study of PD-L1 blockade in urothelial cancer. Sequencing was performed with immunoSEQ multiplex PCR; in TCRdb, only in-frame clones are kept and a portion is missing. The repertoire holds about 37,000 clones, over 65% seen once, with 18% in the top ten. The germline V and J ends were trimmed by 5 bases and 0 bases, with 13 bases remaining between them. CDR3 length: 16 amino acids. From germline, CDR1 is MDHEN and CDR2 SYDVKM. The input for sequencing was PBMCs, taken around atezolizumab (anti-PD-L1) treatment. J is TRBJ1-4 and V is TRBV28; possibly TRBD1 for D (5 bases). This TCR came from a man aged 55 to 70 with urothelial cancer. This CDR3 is CASSPSGRATNEKLFF. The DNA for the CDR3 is TGTGCCAGCAGTCCGTCAGGGAGGGCAACTAATGAAAAACTGTTTTTT.